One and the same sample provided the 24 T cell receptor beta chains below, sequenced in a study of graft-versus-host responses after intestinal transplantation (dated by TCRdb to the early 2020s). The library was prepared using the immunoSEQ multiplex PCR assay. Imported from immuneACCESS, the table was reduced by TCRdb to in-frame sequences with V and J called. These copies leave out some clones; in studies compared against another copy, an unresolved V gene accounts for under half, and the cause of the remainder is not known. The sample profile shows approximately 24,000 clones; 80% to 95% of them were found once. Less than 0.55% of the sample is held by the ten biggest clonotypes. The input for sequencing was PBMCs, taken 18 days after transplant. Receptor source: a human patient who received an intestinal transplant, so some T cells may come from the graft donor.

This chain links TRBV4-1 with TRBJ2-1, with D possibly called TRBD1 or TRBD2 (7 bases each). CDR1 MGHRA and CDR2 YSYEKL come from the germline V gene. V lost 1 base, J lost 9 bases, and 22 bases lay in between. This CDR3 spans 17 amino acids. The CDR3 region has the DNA TGCGCCAGCAGCCAAGGCCCAGGGGGGGCGGGGGACAGTGAGCAGTTCTTC. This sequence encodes CASSQGPGGAGDSEQFF.

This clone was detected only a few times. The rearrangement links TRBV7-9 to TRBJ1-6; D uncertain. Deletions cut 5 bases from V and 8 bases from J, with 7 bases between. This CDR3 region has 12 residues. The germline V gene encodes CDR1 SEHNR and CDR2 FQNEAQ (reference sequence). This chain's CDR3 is CASSPLDSPLHF. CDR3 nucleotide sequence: TGTGCCAGCAGCCCCCTCGATTCACCCCTCCACTTT.

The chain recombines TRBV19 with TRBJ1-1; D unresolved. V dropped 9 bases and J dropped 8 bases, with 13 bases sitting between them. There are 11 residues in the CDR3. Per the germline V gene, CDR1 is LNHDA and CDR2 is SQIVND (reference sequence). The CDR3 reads CASGTTAEAFF. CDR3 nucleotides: TGTGCCAGCGGTACTACAGCCGAAGCTTTCTTT.

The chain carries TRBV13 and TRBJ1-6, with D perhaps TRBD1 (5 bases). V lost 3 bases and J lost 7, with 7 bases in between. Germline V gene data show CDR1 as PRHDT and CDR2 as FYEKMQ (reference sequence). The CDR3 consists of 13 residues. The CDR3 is CASSLRTNSPLHF. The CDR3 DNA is TGTGCCAGCAGCTTGAGGACAAATTCACCCCTCCACTTT. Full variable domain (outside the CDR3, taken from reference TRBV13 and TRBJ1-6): AAGVIQSPRHLIKEKRETATLKCYPIPRHDTVYWYQQGPGQDPQFLISFYEKMQSDKGSIPDRFSAQQFSDYHSELNMSSLELGDSALYFCASSLRTNSPLHFGNGTRLTVT.

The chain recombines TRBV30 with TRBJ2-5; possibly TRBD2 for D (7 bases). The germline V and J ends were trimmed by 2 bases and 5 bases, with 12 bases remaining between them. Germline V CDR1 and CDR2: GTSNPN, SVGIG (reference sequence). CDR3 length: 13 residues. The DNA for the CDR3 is TGTGCCTGGAGTTTGGCGGGGGCTGAGACCCAGTACTTC. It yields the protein CAWSLAGAETQYF.

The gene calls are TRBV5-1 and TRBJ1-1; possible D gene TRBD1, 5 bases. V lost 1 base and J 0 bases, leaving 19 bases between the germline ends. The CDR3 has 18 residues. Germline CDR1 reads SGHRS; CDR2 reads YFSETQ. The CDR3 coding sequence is TGCGCCAGCAGCTTGATCGTCCGGGAGAGGGGTATGAACACTGAAGCTTTCTTT. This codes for CASSLIVRERGMNTEAFF.

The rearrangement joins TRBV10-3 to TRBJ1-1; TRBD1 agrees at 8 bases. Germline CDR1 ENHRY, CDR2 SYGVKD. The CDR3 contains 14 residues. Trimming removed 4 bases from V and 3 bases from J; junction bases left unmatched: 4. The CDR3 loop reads CAISGTGGHTEAFF. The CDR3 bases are TGTGCCATCAGTGGCACAGGGGGTCACACTGAAGCTTTCTTT.

CDR3 protein: CASSPSPGKSQPQHF. CDR3 DNA sequence: TGCGCCAGCAGCCCCAGCCCGGGAAAGAGTCAGCCCCAGCATTTT. V is TRBV5-1 and J is TRBJ1-5; D unclear. There are 15 residues in the CDR3. Trimming cost V 4 bases and J 6 bases, with 17 bases left between them. Looked up from germline, CDR1 is SGHRS and CDR2 is YFSETQ.

The CDR3 DNA sequence: TGTGCCAGCAGCTCCCAACAGGGCGGAGAGACCCAGTACTTC. Residues: CASSSQQGGETQYF. The chain carries TRBV5-4 and TRBJ2-5; D is possibly TRBD1 (6 bases). With 3 bases removed from V and 4 bases from J, the gap between germline ends came to 13 bases. Germline values: CDR1 SGHNT, CDR2 YYREEE (reference sequence). The CDR3 length is 14 residues.

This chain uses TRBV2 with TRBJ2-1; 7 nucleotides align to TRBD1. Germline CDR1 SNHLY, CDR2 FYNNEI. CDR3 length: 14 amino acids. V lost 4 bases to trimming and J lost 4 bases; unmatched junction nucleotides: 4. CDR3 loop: CASSGDSSYNEQFF. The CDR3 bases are TGTGCCAGCAGTGGGGACAGTTCGTACAATGAGCAGTTCTTC.

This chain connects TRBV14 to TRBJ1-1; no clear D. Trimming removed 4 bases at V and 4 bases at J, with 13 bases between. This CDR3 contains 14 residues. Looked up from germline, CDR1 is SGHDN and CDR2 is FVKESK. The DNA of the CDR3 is TGTGCCAGCAGCCGAACACTTGCTAGCACTGAAGCTTTCTTT. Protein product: CASSRTLASTEAFF.

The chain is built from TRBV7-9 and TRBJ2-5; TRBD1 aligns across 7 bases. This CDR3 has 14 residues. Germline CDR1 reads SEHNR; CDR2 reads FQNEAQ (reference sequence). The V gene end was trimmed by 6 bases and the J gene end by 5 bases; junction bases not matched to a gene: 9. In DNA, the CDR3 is TGTGCCAGCAGAGGTCAGGGGGATGGGGAGACCCAGTACTTC. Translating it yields CASRGQGDGETQYF. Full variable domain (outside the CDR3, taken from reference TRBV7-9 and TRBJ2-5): DTGVSQNPRHKITKRGQNVTFRCDPISEHNRLYWYRQTLGQGPEFLTYFQNEAQLEKSRLLSDRFSAERPKGSFSTLEIQRTEQGDSAMYLCASRGQGDGETQYFGPGTRLLVL.

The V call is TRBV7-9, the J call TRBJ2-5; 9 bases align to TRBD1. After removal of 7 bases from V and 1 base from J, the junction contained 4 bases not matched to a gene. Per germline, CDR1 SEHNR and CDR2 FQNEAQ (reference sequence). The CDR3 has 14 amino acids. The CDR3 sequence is CASTGDRAQETQYF. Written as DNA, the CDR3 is TGTGCCAGCACAGGGGACAGGGCCCAAGAGACCCAGTACTTC.

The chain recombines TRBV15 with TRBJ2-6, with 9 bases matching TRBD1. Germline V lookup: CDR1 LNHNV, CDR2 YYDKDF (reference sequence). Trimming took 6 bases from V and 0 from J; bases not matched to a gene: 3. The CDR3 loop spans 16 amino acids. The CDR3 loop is CATRGQGVSGANVLTF. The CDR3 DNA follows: TGTGCCACCAGGGGACAGGGAGTCTCTGGGGCCAACGTCCTGACTTTC. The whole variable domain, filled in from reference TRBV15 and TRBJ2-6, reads DAMVIQNPRYQVTQFGKPVTLSCSQTLNHNVMYWYQQKSSQAPKLLFHYYDKDFNNEADTPDNFQSRRPNTSFCFLDIRSPGLGDTAMYLCATRGQGVSGANVLTFGAGSRLTVL.

CDR3 coding DNA: TGTGCCAGCAGTTTGGGTGGGAACAGGCAGTTCTTC. Translating it yields CASSLGGNRQFF. The chain joins TRBV27 to TRBJ2-1; unclear D gene. Germline CDR1 is MNHEY and CDR2 is SMNVEV (reference sequence). CDR3 length: 12 residues. V was shortened by 3 bases and J by 12 bases, with 12 bases between the two germline ends.

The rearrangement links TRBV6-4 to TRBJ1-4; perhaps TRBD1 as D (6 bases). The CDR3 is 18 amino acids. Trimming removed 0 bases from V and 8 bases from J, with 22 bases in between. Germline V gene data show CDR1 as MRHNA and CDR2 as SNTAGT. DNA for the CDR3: TGTGCCAGCAGTGACTCGAGTGGCAGGGGAGGGATCTGGGAAAAACTGTTTTTT. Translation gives CASSDSSGRGGIWEKLFF.

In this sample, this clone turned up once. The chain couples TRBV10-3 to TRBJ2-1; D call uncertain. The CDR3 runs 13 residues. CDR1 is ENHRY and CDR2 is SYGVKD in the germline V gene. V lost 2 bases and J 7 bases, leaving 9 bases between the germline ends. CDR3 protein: CAISEPPGNEQFF. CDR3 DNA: TGTGCCATCAGTGAGCCCCCCGGGAATGAGCAGTTCTTC.

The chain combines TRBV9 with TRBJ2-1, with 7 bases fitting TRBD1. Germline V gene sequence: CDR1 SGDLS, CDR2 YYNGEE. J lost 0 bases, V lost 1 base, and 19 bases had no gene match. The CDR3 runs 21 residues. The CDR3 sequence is CASSVRSEGADSVGSYNEQFF. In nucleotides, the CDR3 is TGTGCCAGCAGCGTAAGATCTGAGGGGGCGGACTCTGTAGGCTCCTACAATGAGCAGTTCTTC.

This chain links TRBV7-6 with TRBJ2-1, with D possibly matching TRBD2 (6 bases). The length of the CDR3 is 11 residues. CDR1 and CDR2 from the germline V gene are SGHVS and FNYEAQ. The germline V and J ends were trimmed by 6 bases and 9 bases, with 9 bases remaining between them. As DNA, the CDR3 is TGTGCCAGCAGTCAGGGAGGTGAGCAGTTCTTC. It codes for CASSQGGEQFF.

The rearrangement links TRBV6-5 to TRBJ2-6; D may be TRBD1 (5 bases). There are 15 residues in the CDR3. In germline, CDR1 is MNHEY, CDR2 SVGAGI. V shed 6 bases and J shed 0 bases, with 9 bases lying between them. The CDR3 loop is CASRQTASGANVLTF. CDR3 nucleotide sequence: TGTGCCAGCAGGCAGACAGCCTCTGGGGCCAACGTCCTGACTTTC.

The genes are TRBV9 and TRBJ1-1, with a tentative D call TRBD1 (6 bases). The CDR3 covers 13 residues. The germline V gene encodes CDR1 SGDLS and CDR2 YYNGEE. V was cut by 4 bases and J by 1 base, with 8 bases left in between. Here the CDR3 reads CASSLQGNTEAFF. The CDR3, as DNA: TGTGCCAGCAGCTTACAGGGGAACACTGAAGCTTTCTTT.

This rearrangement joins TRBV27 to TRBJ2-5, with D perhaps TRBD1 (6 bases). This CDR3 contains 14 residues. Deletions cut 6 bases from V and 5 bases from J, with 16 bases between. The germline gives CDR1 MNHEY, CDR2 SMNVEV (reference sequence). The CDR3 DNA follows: TGTGCCAGCAGCCCGCGCAACAGGGCGGAGACCCAGTACTTC. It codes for CASSPRNRAETQYF.

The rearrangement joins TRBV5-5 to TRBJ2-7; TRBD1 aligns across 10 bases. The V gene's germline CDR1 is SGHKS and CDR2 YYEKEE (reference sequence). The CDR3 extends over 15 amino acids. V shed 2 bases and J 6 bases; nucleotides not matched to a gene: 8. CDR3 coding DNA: TGTGCCAGCAGCTTTAGACAGGGGGCTCCTTTCGAGCAGTACTTC. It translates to CASSFRQGAPFEQYF.

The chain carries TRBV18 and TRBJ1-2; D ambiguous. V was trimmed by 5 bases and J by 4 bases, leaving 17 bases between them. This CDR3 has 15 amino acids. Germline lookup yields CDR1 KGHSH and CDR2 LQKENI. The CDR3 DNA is TGTGCCAGCTCAAACGGCCCGACGACGGGCTATGGCTACACCTTC. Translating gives CASSNGPTTGYGYTF.